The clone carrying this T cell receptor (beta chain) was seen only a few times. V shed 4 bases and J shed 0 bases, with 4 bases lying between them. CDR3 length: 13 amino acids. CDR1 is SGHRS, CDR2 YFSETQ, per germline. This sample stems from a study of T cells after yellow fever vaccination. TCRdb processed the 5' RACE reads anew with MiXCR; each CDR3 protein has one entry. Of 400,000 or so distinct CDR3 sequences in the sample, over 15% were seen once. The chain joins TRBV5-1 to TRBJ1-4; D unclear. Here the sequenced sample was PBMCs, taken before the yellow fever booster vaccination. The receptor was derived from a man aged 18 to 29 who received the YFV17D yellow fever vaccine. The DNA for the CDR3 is TGCGCCAGCAGCGGTACAACTAATGAAAAACTGTTTTTT. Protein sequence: CASSGTTNEKLFF.